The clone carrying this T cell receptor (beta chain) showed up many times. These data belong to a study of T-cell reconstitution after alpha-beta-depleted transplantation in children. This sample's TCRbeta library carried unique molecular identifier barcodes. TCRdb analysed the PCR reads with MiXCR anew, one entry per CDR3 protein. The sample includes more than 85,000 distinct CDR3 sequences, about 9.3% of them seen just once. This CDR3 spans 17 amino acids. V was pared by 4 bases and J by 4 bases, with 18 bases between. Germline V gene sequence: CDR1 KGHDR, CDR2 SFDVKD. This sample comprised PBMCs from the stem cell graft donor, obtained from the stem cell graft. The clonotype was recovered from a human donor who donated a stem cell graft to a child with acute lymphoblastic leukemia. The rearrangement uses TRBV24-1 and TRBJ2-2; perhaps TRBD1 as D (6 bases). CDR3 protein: CATSEPPRGPRTGELFF. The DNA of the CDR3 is TGTGCCACCAGTGAGCCCCCCAGGGGTCCTCGCACCGGGGAGCTGTTTTTT.